Sequencing of this T cell receptor (beta chain) was carried out in a study of blood T cell repertoires in COVID-19. The germline V and J ends were trimmed by 1 base and 1 base, with 25 bases remaining between them. CDR3 length: 20 residues. Germline V gene sequence: CDR1 GTSNPN, CDR2 SVGIG (reference sequence). TCRdb's copy holds only in-frame clones and misses some; the assay was immunoSEQ multiplex PCR. The table records some 64,000 clones, about four fifths of them present only once. V usage is TRBV30 and J usage is TRBJ1-4, with D possibly TRBD1 on 6 matching bases. The receptor's source is a woman aged 55-69 years with acute or convalescent COVID-19. Sequencing was carried out using peripheral blood. CDR3 DNA: TGTGCCTGGAGTGATGATTTAGAGCGGACAGTGTTCCTAACTAATGAAAAACTGTTTTTT. It codes for CAWSDDLERTVFLTNEKLFF.